Below are 17 T cell receptor beta chains sequenced from a single sample in a study of T cell responses to AZD1222 COVID-19 vaccine. Profiled with immunoSEQ multiplex PCR; TCRdb holds only in-frame clones, not every one. The table lists some 130,000 clones, roughly 92% of them singletons. The input for sequencing was peripheral blood, taken on day 0 of AZD1222 vaccination. Every receptor here comes from an adult in good health.

This clone is a singleton in its sample. The V gene is TRBV11-2, the J gene TRBJ2-7; TRBD1 might be the D (5 bases). The V gene's germline CDR1 is SGHAT and CDR2 FQNNGV. The CDR3 spans 18 residues. V was pared by 5 bases and J by 4 bases, with 27 bases between. DNA of the CDR3: TGTGCCAGCAGCCCAGGGTTGGGGCGATGGGATGGTCTGTACGAGCAGTACTTC. Translating it yields CASSPGLGRWDGLYEQYF.

The chain carries TRBV18 and TRBJ2-2; no clear D. Germline CDR1 is KGHSH and CDR2 is LQKENI. This CDR3 spans 15 amino acids. V was pared by 2 bases and J by 4 bases, with 11 bases between. The CDR3 reads CASSPTNGGTGELFF. The CDR3 DNA reads TGTGCCAGCTCACCAACGAACGGTGGCACCGGGGAGCTGTTTTTT.

The rearrangement links TRBV5-4 to TRBJ2-1, with 11 bases fitting TRBD2. CDR1 is SGHNT and CDR2 is YYREEE in the germline V gene (reference sequence). This CDR3 contains 15 residues. Trimming removed 2 bases from V and 5 bases from J; junction bases left unmatched: 3. The CDR3: CASSLLAGANNEQFF. The CDR3 nucleotides are TGTGCCAGCAGCTTACTAGCGGGAGCTAACAATGAGCAGTTCTTC.

V gene TRBV19 combines with J gene TRBJ2-1; tentative D call: TRBD1 (5 bases). Trimming left V 0 bases short and J 3 bases short, with 12 bases between. Looked up from germline, CDR1 is LNHDA and CDR2 is SQIVND (reference sequence). The CDR3 has 16 amino acids. CDR3 loop: CASSIDKGPLYNEQFF. In DNA, the CDR3 is TGTGCCAGTAGTATAGATAAGGGGCCCCTCTACAATGAGCAGTTCTTC.

V usage is TRBV9 and J usage is TRBJ2-5; TRBD1 is a possible D gene (6 bases). The V gene lost 0 bases and the J gene lost 5 bases, with 23 bases spanning the gap. This CDR3 contains 18 residues. Germline V gene lookup returns CDR1 SGDLS and CDR2 YYNGEE. The DNA for the CDR3 is TGTGCCAGCAGCGTAGGTGAGGGGGTAGGGGCTAAAGTGGAGACCCAGTACTTC. Amino acids: CASSVGEGVGAKVETQYF.

The chain uses TRBV5-1 and TRBJ2-1, with D uncertain. This CDR3 region has 16 residues. Trimming stripped 4 bases from V and 1 base from J, with 15 bases between. The germline V gene has CDR1 SGHRS and CDR2 YFSETQ. This CDR3 reads CASSHDAGESYNEQFF. The CDR3 region has the DNA TGCGCCAGCAGCCATGATGCCGGAGAGTCCTACAATGAGCAGTTCTTC.

The chain couples TRBV2 to TRBJ1-6; D is unclear. CDR3 size: 14 residues. Trimming stripped 11 bases from V and 10 bases from J, with 21 bases between. Germline V gene lookup returns CDR1 SNHLY and CDR2 FYNNEI. In DNA form, the CDR3 reads TGTGCCGGTAATTTGGGCGTTCCTCTGTCACCCCTCCACTTT. It codes for CAGNLGVPLSPLHF.

This sequence joins TRBV5-5 and TRBJ2-1; possibly TRBD2 for D (5 bases). V gave up 6 bases and J gave up 0 bases, with 16 bases separating them. CDR3 length: 16 residues. Germline CDR1 and CDR2: SGHKS and YYEKEE (reference sequence). Here the CDR3 reads CASTRFRESSYNEQFF. Written as DNA, the CDR3 is TGTGCCAGCACGCGCTTTAGGGAGAGCTCCTACAATGAGCAGTTCTTC.

This clone was detected only once. The J gene is TRBJ1-4, the V gene TRBV7-2; no firm D call. The CDR3 sequence is 15 residues long. Germline lookup yields CDR1 SGHTA and CDR2 FQGNSA. Trimming shortened V by 1 base and J by 0 bases, and 6 bases separated the two germline ends. CDR3 amino acids: CASSLEGSTNEKLFF. Written as DNA, the CDR3 is TGTGCCAGCAGCTTAGAGGGATCAACTAATGAAAAACTGTTTTTT.

This rearrangement joins TRBV30 to TRBJ1-1, with a weak D call TRBD1 (5 bases). V lost 5 bases, J lost 1 base, and 5 bases lay in between. Germline-derived CDR1 and CDR2 are GTSNPN and SVGIG (reference sequence). The CDR3 is 11 residues long. Here the CDR3 reads CAWGGNTEAFF. The CDR3 DNA sequence: TGTGCCTGGGGGGGGAACACTGAAGCTTTCTTT.

The chain combines TRBV2 with TRBJ1-1, with D perhaps TRBD1 (5 bases). V lost 8 bases and J lost 0, with 16 bases in between. This CDR3 region has 15 residues. Germline assignment: CDR1 SNHLY and CDR2 FYNNEI. DNA for the CDR3: TGTGCCAGCTCGGGGGGAGGCTTACTGAACACTGAAGCTTTCTTT. It encodes CASSGGGLLNTEAFF.

The rearrangement links TRBV11-2 to TRBJ1-1; D perhaps matches TRBD1 (5 bases). Germline V gives CDR1 SGHAT, CDR2 FQNNGV. The length of the CDR3 is 15 residues. Trimming removed 1 base from V and 5 bases from J, with 14 bases in between. The CDR3 nucleotides are TGTGCCAGCAGCTTAGTACTTACGGGGCGGACTGAAGCTTTCTTT. This gives the protein CASSLVLTGRTEAFF.

The chain couples TRBV28 to TRBJ2-3; D call uncertain. Germline lookup yields CDR1 MDHEN and CDR2 SYDVKM. The CDR3 spans 15 residues. The germline V and J ends were trimmed by 4 bases and 2 bases, with 13 bases remaining between them. CDR3 loop: CASSSPPRATDTQYF. The CDR3 DNA reads TGTGCCAGCAGTTCTCCCCCAAGGGCCACAGATACGCAGTATTTT.

This chain joins TRBV18 and TRBJ2-6, with D hard to call. The V end lost 3 bases, the J end lost 2 bases, and 8 bases lay between the germline ends. Germline-derived CDR1 and CDR2 are KGHSH and LQKENI. The CDR3 is made up of 15 amino acids. The CDR3 coding sequence is TGTGCCAGCTCACCTGGTGGGACTGGGGCCAACGTCCTGACTTTC. Its translation: CASSPGGTGANVLTF.

The CDR3, as DNA: TGTGCCAGCAGCTTCCGAGCGGGAGCAGCTGAGACCCAGTACTTC. Translated, it gives CASSFRAGAAETQYF. The rearrangement joins TRBV11-3 to TRBJ2-5; 8 positions agree with TRBD2. Germline V lookup: CDR1 SGHNT, CDR2 YENEEA. The CDR3 length is 15 residues. V shed 3 bases and J 5 bases; nucleotides not matched to a gene: 8. The whole variable domain, filled in from reference TRBV11-3 and TRBJ2-5, reads EAGVVQSPRYKIIEKKQPVAFWCNPISGHNTLYWYLQNLGQGPELLIRYENEEAVDDSQLPKDRFSAERLKGVDSTLKIQPAELGDSAVYLCASSFRAGAAETQYFGPGTRLLVL.

J is TRBJ1-2 and V is TRBV4-2; D possibly corresponds to TRBD1 (6 bases). Trimming shortened V by 1 base and J by 4 bases, and 13 bases separated the two germline ends. Germline V gene lookup returns CDR1 LGHNA and CDR2 YNFKEQ. The CDR3 is 15 residues long. The CDR3 loop is CASSQARDMAYGYTF. In DNA form, the CDR3 reads TGTGCCAGCAGCCAAGCCCGGGACATGGCCTATGGCTACACCTTC.

V usage is TRBV6-5 and J usage is TRBJ2-1, with no clear D. Germline-derived CDR1 and CDR2 are MNHEY and SVGAGI. The CDR3 contains 14 residues. Trimming pared 6 bases from V and 0 bases from J, leaving 9 bases between. The CDR3 DNA sequence: TGTGCCAGCAGGACAAGGAGCTCCTACAATGAGCAGTTCTTC. Residues: CASRTRSSYNEQFF.